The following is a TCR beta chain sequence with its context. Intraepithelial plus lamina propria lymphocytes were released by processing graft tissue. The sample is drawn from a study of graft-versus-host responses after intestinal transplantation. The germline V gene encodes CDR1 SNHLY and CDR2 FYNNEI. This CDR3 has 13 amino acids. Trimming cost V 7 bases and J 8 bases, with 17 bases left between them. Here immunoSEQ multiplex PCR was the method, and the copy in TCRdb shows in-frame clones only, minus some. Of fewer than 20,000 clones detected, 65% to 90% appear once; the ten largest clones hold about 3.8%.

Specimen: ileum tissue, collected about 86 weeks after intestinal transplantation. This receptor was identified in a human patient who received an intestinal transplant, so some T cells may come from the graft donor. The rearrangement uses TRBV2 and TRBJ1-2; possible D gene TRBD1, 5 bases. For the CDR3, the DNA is TGTGCCAGCAAGATTGGGCAGGGAGGCGGCTACACCTTC. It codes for CASKIGQGGGYTF. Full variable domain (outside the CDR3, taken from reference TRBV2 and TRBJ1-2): EPEVTQTPSHQVTQMGQEVILRCVPISNHLYFYWYRQILGQKVEFLVSFYNNEISEKSEIFDDQFSVERPDGSNFTLKIRSTKLEDSAMYFCASKIGQGGGYTFGSGTRLTVV.